These 24 T cell receptor beta chains were all obtained from the same sample, sequenced in a study of shared clonotypes between healthy human individuals. Here immunoSEQ multiplex PCR was the method, and the copy in TCRdb shows in-frame clones only, minus some. This sample carries approximately 480,000 clones, nearly 80% of them seen once, and the ten largest clones take about 12%. Input material: PBMCs. All receptors derive from a woman aged 40 to 50 in good health. Some clones in this sample may be carry-over from other donors' samples.

Regarding this clone: Its ends do not fully match the called genes, so a read error is possible. The chain links TRBV7-7 to TRBJ2-6; D ambiguous. Germline CDR1 and CDR2: SSHAT and FNYEAQ (reference sequence). This CDR3 is 13 amino acids long. CDR3 sequence (DNA): TGTGCTAGCAGCTTGGCCGGGGCCAACGTCCTGACTTTC. Amino acids: CASSLAGANVLTF. The full variable domain, its missing parts supplied by reference TRBV7-7 and TRBJ2-6, is GAGVSQSPRYKVTKRGQDVTLRCDPISSHATLYWYQQALGQGPEFLTYFNYEAQPDKSGLPSDRFSAERPEGSISTLTIQRTEQRDSAMYRCASSLAGANVLTFGAGSRLTVL.

CDR3 nucleotides: TGTGCCAGCAGCTCCCTGACAGGTCGGAATTCACCCCTCCACTTT. Protein sequence: CASSSLTGRNSPLHF. The gene calls are TRBV7-9 and TRBJ1-6, with TRBD1 as a possible D gene (6 bases). V was pared by 4 bases and J by 7 bases, with 14 bases between. The CDR3 extends over 15 amino acids. Looked up from germline, CDR1 is SEHNR and CDR2 is FQNEAQ (reference sequence).

The genes are TRBV28 and TRBJ2-6; 8 nucleotides align to TRBD1. Germline CDR1 and CDR2: MDHEN and SYDVKM. The J segment lost 3 bases and the V segment lost 5 bases, leaving 9 bases of the junction unmatched. The CDR3 runs 17 residues. The CDR3 loop is CASSPGQGAGGANVLTF. The DNA for the CDR3 is TGTGCCAGCAGTCCCGGGCAGGGGGCGGGTGGGGCCAACGTCCTGACTTTC.

This clone was seen a handful of times. This chain connects TRBV7-9 to TRBJ1-2, with 10 nucleotides matching TRBD1. V was pared by 5 bases and J by 4 bases, with 7 bases of the junction left unmatched. The germline V gene has CDR1 SEHNR and CDR2 FQNEAQ (reference sequence). This CDR3 has 15 residues. The DNA of the CDR3 is TGTGCCAGCAGCCCCAGACAGGGGGCGGGCTATGGCTACACCTTC. It is translated as CASSPRQGAGYGYTF. The entire variable domain, with the rest obtained from reference TRBV7-9 and TRBJ1-2, is as follows: DTGVSQNPRHKITKRGQNVTFRCDPISEHNRLYWYRQTLGQGPEFLTYFQNEAQLEKSRLLSDRFSAERPKGSFSTLEIQRTEQGDSAMYLCASSPRQGAGYGYTFGSGTRLTVV.

The chain is built from TRBV6-5 and TRBJ2-1; D uncertain. The V and J ends lost 5 bases and 6 bases respectively, with 11 bases between them. The CDR3 sequence is 13 residues long. The germline CDR1 and CDR2 sequences are MNHEY and SVGAGI. CDR3 DNA sequence: TGTGCCAGCAGTCCCCGACGCAGCAATGAGCAGTTCTTC. Protein sequence: CASSPRRSNEQFF.

This clone was found many times. The gene calls are TRBV7-3 and TRBJ2-2, with D possibly being TRBD1 (6 bases). The germline V gene has CDR1 SGHTA and CDR2 FQGTGA. The CDR3 runs to 16 residues. Trimming cost V 0 bases and J 7 bases, with 15 bases left between them. CDR3 in amino acids: CASSLTAVARGGELFF. The CDR3 region has the DNA TGTGCCAGCAGCTTAACTGCTGTCGCCAGGGGCGGGGAGCTGTTTTTT. Full variable domain (rest looked up from reference TRBV7-3 and TRBJ2-2): GAGVSQTPSNKVTEKGKYVELRCDPISGHTALYWYRQSLGQGPEFLIYFQGTGAADDSGLPNDRFFAVRPEGSVSTLKIQRTERGDSAVYLCASSLTAVARGGELFFGEGSRLTVL.

J is TRBJ2-7 and V is TRBV5-1; the match to TRBD2 covers 9 bases. The CDR3 is made up of 14 amino acids. In germline, CDR1 is SGHRS, CDR2 YFSETQ. Trimming cost V 7 bases and J 2 bases; bases outside gene matches: 7. This chain's CDR3 is CASSGTSNTYEQYF. The CDR3 DNA is TGCGCCAGCTCCGGGACTAGCAATACCTACGAGCAGTACTTC.

The chain has TRBV27 and TRBJ1-5; D unresolved. V lost 2 bases and J 3 bases, leaving 8 bases between the germline ends. Germline lookup yields CDR1 MNHEY and CDR2 SMNVEV (reference sequence). The CDR3 is 14 residues long. Written as DNA, the CDR3 is TGTGCCAGCAGTTTACTAGGGAACAATCAGCCCCAGCATTTT. This gives the protein CASSLLGNNQPQHF.

This clone was observed a handful of times. The junction and the germline gene differ at one end; a read error may be behind it. This chain connects TRBV29-1 to TRBJ1-3; TRBD1 matches at 7 bases. Germline assignment: CDR1 SQVTM and CDR2 ANQGSEA. There are 11 residues in the CDR3. The CDR3 region has the DNA TGCAGCGTTGAAGACTGGGACAGTACATTATTT. The encoded protein is CSVEDWDSTLF.

The chain combines TRBV5-1 with TRBJ2-3; 12 bases are shared with TRBD1. CDR1 is SGHRS, CDR2 YFSETQ, per germline. The length of the CDR3 is 17 residues. Unmatched junction bases numbered 9, after V lost 2 bases and J lost 5 bases. CDR3: CASSLIPGQGAKDTQYF. CDR3 nucleotide sequence: TGCGCCAGCAGCTTAATACCGGGACAGGGGGCGAAAGATACGCAGTATTTT.

The chain uses TRBV7-3 and TRBJ2-5; no clear D gene. Germline CDR1 SGHTA, CDR2 FQGTGA. This CDR3 has 14 residues. The V end was cut by 1 base, the J end by 2 bases, with 8 bases between. The CDR3 here is CASSLNGQQETQYF. The CDR3 nucleotides read TGTGCCAGCAGCTTAAATGGTCAACAAGAGACCCAGTACTTC.

The J gene is TRBJ2-7, the V gene TRBV28; 11 bases are shared with TRBD2. Trimming took 4 bases from V and 2 from J; bases not matched to a gene: 4. This CDR3 has 15 amino acids. Germline V lookup: CDR1 MDHEN, CDR2 SYDVKM. This CDR3 is CASSSTGLAAYEQYF. In nucleotides, the CDR3 is TGTGCCAGCAGTTCCACGGGACTAGCGGCCTACGAGCAGTACTTC.

This chain uses TRBV9 with TRBJ2-1; 11 bases align to TRBD2. The CDR3 spans 16 residues. Germline V CDR1 and CDR2: SGDLS, YYNGEE. V shed 1 base, J shed 5 bases, and the junction held 5 bases outside the gene matches. The CDR3 sequence: CASSVTLAGGNNEQFF. The CDR3 bases are TGTGCCAGCAGCGTAACCCTAGCGGGAGGAAACAATGAGCAGTTCTTC.

The chain combines TRBV18 with TRBJ2-3; 7 bases agree with TRBD2. Germline CDR1 KGHSH, CDR2 LQKENI. This CDR3 is 14 amino acids long. Germline trimming cut 5 bases from V and 5 bases from J; bases unmatched to any gene: 7. Here the CDR3 reads CASSSGTLQDTQYF. As DNA, the CDR3 is TGTGCCAGCTCAAGCGGGACCCTCCAAGATACGCAGTATTTT. The whole variable domain, filled in from reference TRBV18 and TRBJ2-3, reads NAGVMQNPRHLVRRRGQEARLRCSPMKGHSHVYWYRQLPEEGLKFMVYLQKENIIDESGMPKERFSAEFPKEGPSILRIQQVVRGDSAAYFCASSSGTLQDTQYFGPGTRLTVL.

V and J are TRBV6-4 and TRBJ2-1, with 9 bases aligning to TRBD2. The V segment lost 6 bases and the J segment 6 bases; nucleotides outside the gene matches: 15. Germline CDR1 reads MRHNA; CDR2 reads SNTAGT. This CDR3 spans 17 amino acids. The CDR3 region is CASSPEAVLAGSNEQFF. Here the CDR3 DNA reads TGTGCCAGCAGCCCAGAGGCGGTTCTAGCGGGAAGCAATGAGCAGTTCTTC.

The gene calls are TRBV7-3 and TRBJ2-1, with 14 bases that match TRBD2. CDR1 SGHTA and CDR2 FQGTGA come from the germline V gene. The CDR3 length is 15 residues. After removal of 5 bases from V and 7 bases from J, the junction contained 4 bases not matched to a gene. Here the CDR3 DNA reads TGTGCCAGCAGCGCCGGACTAGCGGGGGGAAATGAGCAGTTCTTC. Its translation: CASSAGLAGGNEQFF.

This rearrangement joins TRBV28 to TRBJ2-7, with D unclear. The CDR3 spans 14 residues. Germline V CDR1 and CDR2: MDHEN, SYDVKM. Trimming shortened V by 5 bases and J by 2 bases, and 13 bases separated the two germline ends. The CDR3 DNA follows: TGTGCCAGCAGTCTTGCGATAGAGGCCTACGAGCAGTACTTC. Translating gives CASSLAIEAYEQYF.

Note on this clone: A read error is likely, as this CDR3 ends without the conserved phenylalanine or tryptophan. J is TRBJ1-1 and V is TRBV30; D is ambiguous. V was pared by 1 base and J by 5 bases, with 5 bases between. The CDR3 loop spans 11 amino acids. Germline V gives CDR1 GTSNPN, CDR2 SVGIG (reference sequence). The CDR3 loop reads CAWSDVTEAFL. The CDR3 DNA reads as TGTGCCTGGAGTGATGTAACTGAAGCTTTCCTT.

The rearrangement uses TRBV11-2 and TRBJ2-7, with 11 bases that match TRBD2. CDR1 SGHAT and CDR2 FQNNGV come from the germline V gene. CDR3 length equals 13 residues. CDR3 protein: CASSSRTSGPPYV. CDR3 DNA sequence: TGTGCCAGCAGCTCGCGGACTAGCGGGCCTCCGTATGTC.

This clone showed up just once. The chain combines TRBV5-1 with TRBJ2-1, with D perhaps given as TRBD1 or TRBD2 (7 bases each). The CDR3 covers 15 residues. Germline V CDR1 and CDR2: SGHRS, YFSETQ. V was shortened by 4 bases and J by 5 bases, with 16 bases between the two germline ends. Here the CDR3 reads CASSLRGGNHNEQFF. The CDR3 DNA reads as TGCGCCAGCAGCCTCAGGGGGGGGAACCACAATGAGCAGTTCTTC.

This clone was counted a few times. V and J are TRBV5-6 and TRBJ2-7; weak D call: TRBD2 (5 bases). Germline V CDR1 and CDR2: SGHDT, YYEEEE. There are 15 residues in the CDR3. V was pared by 4 bases and J by 3 bases, with 17 bases between. For the CDR3, the DNA is TGTGCCAGCAGCCTGGGGAGCGGCCTCCTCTACGAGCAGTACTTC. Amino acids: CASSLGSGLLYEQYF.

The chain has TRBV7-2 and TRBJ2-2; 11 nucleotides align to TRBD2. Germline assignment: CDR1 SGHTA and CDR2 FQGNSA. The CDR3 covers 16 residues. With V trimmed by 5 bases and J by 4 bases, 6 bases remained unmatched. Written as DNA, the CDR3 is TGTGCCAGCAGCCGAAGACTAGCGGGACTCACCGGGGAGCTGTTTTTT. It codes for CASSRRLAGLTGELFF.

This rearrangement joins TRBV7-2 to TRBJ2-3; D is unresolved. CDR3 length: 13 amino acids. V lost 2 bases and J 1 base, leaving 4 bases between the germline ends. Germline CDR1 and CDR2: SGHTA and FQGNSA. CDR3 coding DNA: TGTGCCAGCAGCTTAATCGGCACAGATACGCAGTATTTT. This codes for CASSLIGTDTQYF.

The chain carries TRBV28 and TRBJ2-6, with a possible D match to TRBD1 (6 bases). Trimming shortened V by 7 bases and J by 1 base, and 11 bases separated the two germline ends. Germline CDR1 MDHEN, CDR2 SYDVKM. The CDR3 spans 15 residues. Here the CDR3 reads CASTLGGSGANVLTF. The CDR3 DNA reads TGTGCCAGCACCCTAGGGGGTTCTGGGGCCAACGTCCTGACTTTC.